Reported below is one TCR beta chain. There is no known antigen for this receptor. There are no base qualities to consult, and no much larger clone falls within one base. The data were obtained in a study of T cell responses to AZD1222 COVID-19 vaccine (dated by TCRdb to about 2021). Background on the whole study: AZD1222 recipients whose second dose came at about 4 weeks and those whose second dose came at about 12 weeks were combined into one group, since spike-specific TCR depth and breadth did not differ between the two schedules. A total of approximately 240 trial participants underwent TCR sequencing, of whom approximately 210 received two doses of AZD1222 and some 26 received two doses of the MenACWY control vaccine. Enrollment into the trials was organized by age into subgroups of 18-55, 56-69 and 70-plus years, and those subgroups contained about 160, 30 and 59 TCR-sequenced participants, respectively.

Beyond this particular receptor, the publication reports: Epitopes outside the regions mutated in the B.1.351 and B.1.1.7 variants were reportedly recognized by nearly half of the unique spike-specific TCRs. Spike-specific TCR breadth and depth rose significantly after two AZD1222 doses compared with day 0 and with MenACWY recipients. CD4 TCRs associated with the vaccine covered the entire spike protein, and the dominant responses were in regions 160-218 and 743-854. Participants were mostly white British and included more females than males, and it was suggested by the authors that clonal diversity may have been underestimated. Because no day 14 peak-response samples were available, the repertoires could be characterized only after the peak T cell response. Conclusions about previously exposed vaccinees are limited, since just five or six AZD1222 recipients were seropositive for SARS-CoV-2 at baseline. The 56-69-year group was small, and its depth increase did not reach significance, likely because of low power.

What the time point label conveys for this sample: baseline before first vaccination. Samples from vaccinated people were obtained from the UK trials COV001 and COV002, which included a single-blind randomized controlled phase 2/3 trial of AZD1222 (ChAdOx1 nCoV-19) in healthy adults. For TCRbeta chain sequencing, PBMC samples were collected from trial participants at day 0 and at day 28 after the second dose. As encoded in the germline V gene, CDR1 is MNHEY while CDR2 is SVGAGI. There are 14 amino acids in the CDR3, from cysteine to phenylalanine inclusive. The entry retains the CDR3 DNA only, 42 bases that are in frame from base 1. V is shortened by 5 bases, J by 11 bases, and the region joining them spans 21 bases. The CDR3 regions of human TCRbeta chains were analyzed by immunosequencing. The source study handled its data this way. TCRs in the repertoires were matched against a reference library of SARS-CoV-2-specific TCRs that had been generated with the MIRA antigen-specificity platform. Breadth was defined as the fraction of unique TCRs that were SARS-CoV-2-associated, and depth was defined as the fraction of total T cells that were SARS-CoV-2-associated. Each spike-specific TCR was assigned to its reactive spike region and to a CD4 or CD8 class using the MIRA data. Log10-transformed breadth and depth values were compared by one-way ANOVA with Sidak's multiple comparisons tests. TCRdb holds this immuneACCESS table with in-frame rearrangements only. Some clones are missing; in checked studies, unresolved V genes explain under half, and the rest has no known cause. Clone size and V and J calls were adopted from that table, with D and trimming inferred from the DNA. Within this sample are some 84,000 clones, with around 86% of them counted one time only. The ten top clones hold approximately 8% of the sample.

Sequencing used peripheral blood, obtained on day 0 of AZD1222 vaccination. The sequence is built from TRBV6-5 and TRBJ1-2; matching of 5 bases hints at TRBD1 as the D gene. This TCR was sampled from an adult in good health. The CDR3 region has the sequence CASSPPGRPFNYTF. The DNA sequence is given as TGTGCCAGCAGTCCCCCGGGACGGCCGTTTAATTACACCTTC.